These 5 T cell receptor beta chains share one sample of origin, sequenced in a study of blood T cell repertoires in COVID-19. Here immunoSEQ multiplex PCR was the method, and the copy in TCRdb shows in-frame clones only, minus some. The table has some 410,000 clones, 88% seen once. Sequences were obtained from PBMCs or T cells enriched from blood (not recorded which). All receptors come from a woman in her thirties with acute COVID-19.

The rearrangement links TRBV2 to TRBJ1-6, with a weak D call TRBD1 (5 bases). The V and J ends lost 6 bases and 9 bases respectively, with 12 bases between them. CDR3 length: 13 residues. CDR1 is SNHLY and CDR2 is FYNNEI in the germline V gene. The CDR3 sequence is CASRTGRGSPLHF. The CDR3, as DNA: TGTGCCAGCAGAACTGGAAGGGGTTCACCCCTCCACTTT.

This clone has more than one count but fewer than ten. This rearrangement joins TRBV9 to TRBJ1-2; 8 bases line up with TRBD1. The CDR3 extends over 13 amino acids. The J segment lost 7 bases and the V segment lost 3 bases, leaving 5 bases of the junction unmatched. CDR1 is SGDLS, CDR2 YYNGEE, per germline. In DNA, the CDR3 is TGTGCCAGCAGCGAGACAGGGGCTGGTGGCTACACCTTC. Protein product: CASSETGAGGYTF.

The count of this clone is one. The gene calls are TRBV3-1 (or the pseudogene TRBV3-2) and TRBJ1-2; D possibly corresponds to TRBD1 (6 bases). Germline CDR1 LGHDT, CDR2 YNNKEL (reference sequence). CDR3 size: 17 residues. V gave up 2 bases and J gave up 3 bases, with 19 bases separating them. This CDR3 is CASSQTRPTGPHYGYTF. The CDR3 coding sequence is TGTGCCAGCAGCCAAACCCGCCCAACAGGGCCGCACTATGGCTACACCTTC.

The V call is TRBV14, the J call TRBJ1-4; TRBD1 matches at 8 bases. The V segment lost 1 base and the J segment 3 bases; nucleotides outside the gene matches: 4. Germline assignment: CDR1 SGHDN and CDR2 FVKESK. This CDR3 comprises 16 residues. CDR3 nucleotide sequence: TGTGCCAGCAGCCAAGCTGACAGGGGATCTAATGAAAAACTGTTTTTT. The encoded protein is CASSQADRGSNEKLFF. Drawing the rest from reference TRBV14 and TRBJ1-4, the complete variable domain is EAGVTQFPSHSVIEKGQTVTLRCDPISGHDNLYWYRRVMGKEIKFLLHFVKESKQDESGMPNNRFLAERTGGTYSTLKVQPAELEDSGVYFCASSQADRGSNEKLFFGSGTQLSVL.

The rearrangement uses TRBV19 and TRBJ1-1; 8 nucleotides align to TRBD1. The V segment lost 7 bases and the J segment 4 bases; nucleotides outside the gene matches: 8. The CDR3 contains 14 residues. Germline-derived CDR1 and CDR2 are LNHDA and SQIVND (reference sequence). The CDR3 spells CASINTGGVTEAFF. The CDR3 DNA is TGTGCCAGTATCAATACAGGGGGAGTCACTGAAGCTTTCTTT.